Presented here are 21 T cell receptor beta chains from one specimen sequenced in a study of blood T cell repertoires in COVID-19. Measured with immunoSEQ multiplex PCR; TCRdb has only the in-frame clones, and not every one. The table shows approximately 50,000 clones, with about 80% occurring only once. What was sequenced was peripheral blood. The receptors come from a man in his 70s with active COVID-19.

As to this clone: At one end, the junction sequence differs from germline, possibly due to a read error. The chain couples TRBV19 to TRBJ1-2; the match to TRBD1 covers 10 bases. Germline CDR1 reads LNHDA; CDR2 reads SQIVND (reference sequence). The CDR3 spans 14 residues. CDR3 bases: TGTGCCAGTCTGGGACAGGGGCGTAACAATGGCTACACCTTC. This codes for CASLGQGRNNGYTF.

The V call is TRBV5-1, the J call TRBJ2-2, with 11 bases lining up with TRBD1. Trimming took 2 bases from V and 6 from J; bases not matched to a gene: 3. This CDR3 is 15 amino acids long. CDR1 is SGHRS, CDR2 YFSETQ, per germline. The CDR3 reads CASSLGQGAAGELFF. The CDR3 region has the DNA TGCGCCAGCAGCTTAGGACAGGGGGCCGCCGGGGAGCTGTTTTTT. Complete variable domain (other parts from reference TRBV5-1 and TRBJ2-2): KAGVTQTPRYLIKTRGQQVTLSCSPISGHRSVSWYQQTPGQGLQFLFEYFSETQRNKGNFPGRFSGRQFSNSRSEMNVSTLELGDSALYLCASSLGQGAAGELFFGEGSRLTVL.

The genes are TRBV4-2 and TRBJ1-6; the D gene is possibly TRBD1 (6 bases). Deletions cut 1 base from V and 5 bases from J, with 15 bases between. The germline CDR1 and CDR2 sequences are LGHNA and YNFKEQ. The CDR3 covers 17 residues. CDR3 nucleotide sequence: TGTGCCAGCAGCCAAGGCCTCAGGACAGCGAATAATTCACCCCTCCACTTT. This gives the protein CASSQGLRTANNSPLHF.

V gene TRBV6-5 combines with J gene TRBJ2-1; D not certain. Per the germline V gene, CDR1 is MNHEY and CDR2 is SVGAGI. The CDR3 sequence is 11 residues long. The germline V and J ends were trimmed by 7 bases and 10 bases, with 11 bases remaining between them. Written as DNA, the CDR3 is TGTGCCAGCACCGACACTCAAGAGCAGTTCTTC. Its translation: CASTDTQEQFF.

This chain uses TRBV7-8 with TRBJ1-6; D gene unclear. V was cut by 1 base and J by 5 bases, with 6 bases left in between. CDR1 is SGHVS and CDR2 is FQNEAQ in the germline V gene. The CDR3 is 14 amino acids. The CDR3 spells CASSLGRDNSPLHF. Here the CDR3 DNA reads TGTGCCAGCAGCTTAGGACGGGATAATTCACCCCTCCACTTT.

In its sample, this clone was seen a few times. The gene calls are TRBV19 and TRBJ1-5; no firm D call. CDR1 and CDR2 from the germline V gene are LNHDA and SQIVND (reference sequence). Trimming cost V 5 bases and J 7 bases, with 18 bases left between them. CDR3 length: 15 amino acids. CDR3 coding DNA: TGTGCCAGTAGTCCCCGGGGAACCCGGAGGCAGCCCCAGCATTTT. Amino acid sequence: CASSPRGTRRQPQHF.

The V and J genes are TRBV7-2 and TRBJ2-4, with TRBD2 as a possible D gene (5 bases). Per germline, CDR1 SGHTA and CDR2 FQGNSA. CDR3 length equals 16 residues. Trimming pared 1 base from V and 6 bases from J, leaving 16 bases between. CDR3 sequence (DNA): TGTGCCAGCAGCTTAGATTGGGTCGCAGCGGCAAACATTCAGTACTTC. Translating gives CASSLDWVAAANIQYF.

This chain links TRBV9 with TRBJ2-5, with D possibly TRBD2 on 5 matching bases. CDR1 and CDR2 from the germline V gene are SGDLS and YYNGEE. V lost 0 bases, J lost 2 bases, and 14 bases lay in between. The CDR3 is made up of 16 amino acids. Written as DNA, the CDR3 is TGTGCCAGCAGCGTAGCCGTTGCGCGGGTTCAAGAGACCCAGTACTTC. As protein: CASSVAVARVQETQYF.

The CDR3 nucleotides are TGTGCCAGCAGCCAAGGGGACAGCCCCCTGGAGCAGTACTTC. Translating it yields CASSQGDSPLEQYF. V gene TRBV5-4 combines with J gene TRBJ2-7; 7 nucleotides match TRBD1. There are 14 residues in the CDR3. Trimming at V came to 4 bases and at J to 7 bases, leaving 11 bases not matched to a gene. Per germline, CDR1 SGHNT and CDR2 YYREEE (reference sequence).

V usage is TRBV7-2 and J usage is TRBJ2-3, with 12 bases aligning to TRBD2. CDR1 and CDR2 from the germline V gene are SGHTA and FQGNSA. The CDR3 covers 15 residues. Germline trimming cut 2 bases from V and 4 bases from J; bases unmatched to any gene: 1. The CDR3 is CASSLLAGGPDTQYF. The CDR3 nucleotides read TGTGCCAGCAGCTTACTAGCGGGGGGGCCAGATACGCAGTATTTT.

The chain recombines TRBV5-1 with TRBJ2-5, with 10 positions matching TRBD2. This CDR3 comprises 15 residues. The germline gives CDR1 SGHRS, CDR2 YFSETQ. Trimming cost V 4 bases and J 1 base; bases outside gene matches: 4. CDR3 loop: CASSVSGGPQETQYF. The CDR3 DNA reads TGCGCCAGCAGCGTTAGCGGGGGGCCCCAAGAGACCCAGTACTTC.

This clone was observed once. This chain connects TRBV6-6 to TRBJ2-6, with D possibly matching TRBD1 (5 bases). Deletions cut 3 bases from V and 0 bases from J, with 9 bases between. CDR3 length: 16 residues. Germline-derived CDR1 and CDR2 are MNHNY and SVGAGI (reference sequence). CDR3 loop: CASSYKQASGANVLTF. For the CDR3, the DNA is TGTGCCAGCAGTTATAAACAGGCCTCTGGGGCCAACGTCCTGACTTTC.

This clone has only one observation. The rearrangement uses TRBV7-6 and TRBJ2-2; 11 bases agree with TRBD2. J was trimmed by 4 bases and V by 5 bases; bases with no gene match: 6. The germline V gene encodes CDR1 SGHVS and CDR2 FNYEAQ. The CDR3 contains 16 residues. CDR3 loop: CASSQGLADLTGELFF. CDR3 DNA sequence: TGTGCCAGCAGCCAGGGACTAGCGGACCTCACCGGGGAGCTGTTTTTT.

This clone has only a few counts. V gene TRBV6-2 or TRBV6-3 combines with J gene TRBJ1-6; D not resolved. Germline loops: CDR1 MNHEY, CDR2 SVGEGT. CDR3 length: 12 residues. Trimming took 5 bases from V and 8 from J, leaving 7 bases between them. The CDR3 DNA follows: TGTGCCAGCAGTACGACACATTCACCCCTCCACTTT. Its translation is CASSTTHSPLHF.

The DNA of the CDR3 is TGTGCCAGCAGCGAACAGGGGAGAAGACAAGAGACCCAGTACTTC. Translated, it gives CASSEQGRRQETQYF. The chain employs TRBV7-2 and TRBJ2-5; TRBD1 matches 7 bases. Germline V gives CDR1 SGHTA, CDR2 FQGNSA. Trimming took 5 bases from V and 2 from J; bases not matched to a gene: 8. There are 15 residues in the CDR3.

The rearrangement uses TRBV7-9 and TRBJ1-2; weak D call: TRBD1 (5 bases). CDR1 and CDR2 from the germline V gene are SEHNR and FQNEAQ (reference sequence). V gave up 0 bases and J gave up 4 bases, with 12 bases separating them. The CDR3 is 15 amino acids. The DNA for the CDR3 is TGTGCCAGCAGCTTAGCGGAGGGGCCGGGCTATGGCTACACCTTC. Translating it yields CASSLAEGPGYGYTF.

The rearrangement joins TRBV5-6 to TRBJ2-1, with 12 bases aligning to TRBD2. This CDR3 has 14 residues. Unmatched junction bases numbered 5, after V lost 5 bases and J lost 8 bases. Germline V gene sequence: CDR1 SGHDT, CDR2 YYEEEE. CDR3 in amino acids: CASRLAGGPDEQFF. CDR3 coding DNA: TGTGCCAGCAGGCTAGCGGGGGGGCCTGATGAGCAGTTCTTC.

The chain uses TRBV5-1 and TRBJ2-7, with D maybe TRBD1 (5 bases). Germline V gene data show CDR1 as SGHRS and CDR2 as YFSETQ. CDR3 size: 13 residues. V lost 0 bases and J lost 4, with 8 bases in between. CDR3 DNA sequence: TGCGCCAGCAGCTTGGGGACACCTTACGAGCAGTACTTC. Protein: CASSLGTPYEQYF.

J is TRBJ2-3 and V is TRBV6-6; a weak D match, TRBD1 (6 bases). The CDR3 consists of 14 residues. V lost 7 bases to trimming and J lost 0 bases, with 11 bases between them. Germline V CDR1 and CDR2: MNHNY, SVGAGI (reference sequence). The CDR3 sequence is CASKDSPSTDTQYF. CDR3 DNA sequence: TGTGCCAGCAAGGACAGTCCGAGCACAGATACGCAGTATTTT.

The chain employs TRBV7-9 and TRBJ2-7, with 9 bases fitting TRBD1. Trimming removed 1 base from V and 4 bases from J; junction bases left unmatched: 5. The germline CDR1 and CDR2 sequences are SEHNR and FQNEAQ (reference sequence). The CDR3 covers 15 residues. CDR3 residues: CASSLGGDRAYEQYF. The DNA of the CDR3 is TGTGCCAGCAGCTTAGGAGGGGACAGGGCATACGAGCAGTACTTC.

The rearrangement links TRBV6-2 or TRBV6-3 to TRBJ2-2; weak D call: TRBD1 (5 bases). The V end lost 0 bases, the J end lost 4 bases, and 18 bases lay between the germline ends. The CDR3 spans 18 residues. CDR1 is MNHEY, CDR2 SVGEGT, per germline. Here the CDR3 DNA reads TGTGCCAGCAGTTACTCCCAGCCTAGTAGCAGGGCCACCGGGGAGCTGTTTTTT. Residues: CASSYSQPSSRATGELFF.